These 27 T cell receptor beta chains were sequenced from one sample in a study of CD8 T cells in ankylosing spondylitis. Study-wide findings and caveats: Among TCR beta sequences, a motif of several highly homologous variants appeared characteristic of ankylosing spondylitis blood.

TCRdb independently ran MiXCR on the 5' RACE reads; one entry per CDR3 protein. The sample shows roughly 440,000 distinct CDR3 sequences, roughly a sixth of them seen only once. Antigens for these TCRs are unknown. Material: blood, either unsorted or a sorted T cell fraction (not recorded which). These receptors came from a male donor with ankylosing spondylitis.

Many counts were recorded for this clonotype. The chain joins TRBV5-1 to TRBJ2-7, with D tentatively TRBD2 (5 bases). This CDR3 region has 15 residues. Germline V gene lookup returns CDR1 SGHRS and CDR2 YFSETQ. V lost 0 bases and J 1 base, leaving 11 bases between the germline ends. CDR3 sequence: CASSLDLANSYEQYF. CDR3 DNA: TGCGCCAGCAGCTTGGATTTAGCGAATTCCTACGAGCAGTACTTC.

J is TRBJ2-3 and V is TRBV20-1; 7 bases are a match to TRBD2. Germline CDR1 DFQATT, CDR2 SNEGSKA (reference sequence). The CDR3 totals 12 residues. CDR3 sequence reads: CSQRGSTDTQYF. In DNA form, the CDR3 reads TGCAGCCAGCGGGGAAGCACAGATACGCAGTATTTT.

This clonotype has just a few counts. This chain joins TRBV20-1 and TRBJ2-5; D gene unclear. Trimming removed 4 bases at V and 4 bases at J, with 13 bases between. Germline V gene lookup returns CDR1 DFQATT and CDR2 SNEGSKA (reference sequence). CDR3 size: 13 residues. CDR3 bases: TGCAGTGCTACCCATACGGCGGTAGAGACCCAGTACTTC. As protein: CSATHTAVETQYF.

This chain connects TRBV10-3 to TRBJ2-3; 9 bases are a match to TRBD2. This CDR3 region has 15 residues. The germline gives CDR1 ENHRY, CDR2 SYGVKD. V shed 3 bases, J shed 3 bases, and the junction held 4 bases outside the gene matches. CDR3 nucleotide sequence: TGTGCCATCAGTGACCGGGCGGGAGGGACAGATACGCAGTATTTT. Amino acid sequence: CAISDRAGGTDTQYF.

This chain connects TRBV7-9 to TRBJ2-7, with D tentatively TRBD1 (6 bases). CDR3 length: 14 amino acids. Trimming took off 0 bases at V and 5 bases at J, with 11 bases between the two ends. The germline gives CDR1 SEHNR, CDR2 FQNEAQ (reference sequence). The CDR3 DNA follows: TGTGCCAGCAGCTTAGCGAAGGGGGTCGACGAGCAGTACTTC. Residues: CASSLAKGVDEQYF.

The chain recombines TRBV30 with TRBJ1-1; no firm D call. The V gene lost 2 bases and the J gene lost 6 bases, with 7 bases spanning the gap. This CDR3 region has 11 residues. The germline gives CDR1 GTSNPN, CDR2 SVGIG (reference sequence). As DNA, the CDR3 is TGTGCCTGGAGTACAGTCGCTGAAGCTTTCTTT. This encodes CAWSTVAEAFF.

This clonotype was recorded many times. The chain links TRBV4-2 to TRBJ1-2; D is undetermined. The CDR3 has 14 amino acids. In germline, CDR1 is LGHNA, CDR2 YNFKEQ. V gave up 4 bases and J gave up 3 bases, with 12 bases separating them. The CDR3 DNA is TGTGCCAGCAGCCGCTCCGGCAGCCACTATGGCTACACCTTC. Translated, it gives CASSRSGSHYGYTF.

The chain combines TRBV27 with TRBJ2-6; D is unresolved. V was shortened by 10 bases and J by 1 base, with 5 bases between the two germline ends. This CDR3 spans 12 amino acids. Germline V gene sequence: CDR1 MNHEY, CDR2 SMNVEV (reference sequence). The DNA for the CDR3 is TGTGCCAATCCGTCTGGGGCCAACGTCCTGACTTTC. Its protein product is CANPSGANVLTF.

The chain employs TRBV11-2 and TRBJ1-1, with TRBD1 matching over 7 bases. CDR1 is SGHAT, CDR2 FQNNGV, per germline. The V and J ends lost 7 bases and 4 bases, in that order; junction bases with no gene match: 9. The CDR3 contains 14 residues. The CDR3 region has the DNA TGTGCCAGCACCCTGACAGGGTGGGGCACTGAAGCTTTCTTT. This translates into CASTLTGWGTEAFF.

The chain couples TRBV9 to TRBJ2-1; D not certain. Germline V gene data show CDR1 as SGDLS and CDR2 as YYNGEE. This CDR3 is 17 amino acids long. Trimming pared 4 bases from V and 5 bases from J, leaving 22 bases between. The CDR3 DNA reads TGTGCCAGCAGCCCGGACCCAGCCTCACCTTCACACAATGAGCAGTTCTTC. Translating gives CASSPDPASPSHNEQFF.

This clonotype was seen more than once but under ten times. The CDR3 DNA reads as TGTGCCAGCTCCGATCGGCTGGACGAGCAGTACTTC. Amino acid sequence: CASSDRLDEQYF. The rearrangement joins TRBV18 to TRBJ2-7; D is undetermined. Germline CDR1 reads KGHSH; CDR2 reads LQKENI. This CDR3 contains 12 residues. The V gene lost 6 bases and the J gene lost 5 bases, with 11 bases spanning the gap. Using reference TRBV18 and TRBJ2-7 for the parts outside the CDR3, the full variable domain is NAGVMQNPRHLVRRRGQEARLRCSPMKGHSHVYWYRQLPEEGLKFMVYLQKENIIDESGMPKERFSAEFPKEGPSILRIQQVVRGDSAAYFCASSDRLDEQYFGPGTRLTVT.

This clonotype was seen a few times. This chain joins TRBV7-2 and TRBJ2-1; possible D gene TRBD2, 7 bases. V was trimmed by 4 bases and J by 1 base, leaving 17 bases between them. The germline gives CDR1 SGHTA, CDR2 FQGNSA. The CDR3 consists of 17 residues. CDR3 nucleotides: TGTGCCAGCAGCTCTAGCGGCAGGGGTGGGTCCTACAATGAGCAGTTCTTC. It is translated as CASSSSGRGGSYNEQFF.

This chain links TRBV5-1 with TRBJ2-1; no reliable D call. This CDR3 has 15 amino acids. Trimming removed 0 bases at V and 0 bases at J, with 7 bases between. Germline loops: CDR1 SGHRS, CDR2 YFSETQ. Here the CDR3 reads CASSLAADSYNEQFF. CDR3 sequence (DNA): TGCGCCAGCAGCTTGGCGGCAGACTCCTACAATGAGCAGTTCTTC.

V gene TRBV7-8 combines with J gene TRBJ1-2, with 8 bases that match TRBD1. With 5 bases clipped from V and 0 bases from J, the junction kept 11 bases outside the gene matches. Germline values: CDR1 SGHVS, CDR2 FQNEAQ. The CDR3 extends over 17 amino acids. CDR3 in amino acids: CASSLIRDRTANYGYTF. For the CDR3, the DNA is TGTGCCAGCAGCCTCATTAGGGACAGGACAGCTAACTATGGCTACACCTTC.

The chain employs TRBV12-3 or TRBV12-4 and TRBJ2-1; 11 nucleotides agree with TRBD2. V was pared by 3 bases and J by 12 bases, with 7 bases of the junction left unmatched. This CDR3 is 14 amino acids long. CDR3 nucleotide sequence: TGTGCCAGCAGTTTGAGGCTAGCGGGAGGAGGGCAGTTCTTC. Translating gives CASSLRLAGGGQFF.

This chain uses TRBV12-3 or TRBV12-4 with TRBJ1-1; D is undetermined. The CDR3 is 14 residues long. V lost 2 bases to trimming and J lost 0 bases, with 7 bases between them. The CDR3: CASSLRRVNTEAFF. CDR3 DNA: TGTGCCAGCAGTTTACGGCGGGTGAACACTGAAGCTTTCTTT.

This chain connects TRBV20-1 to TRBJ2-1; D call uncertain. Per the germline V gene, CDR1 is DFQATT and CDR2 is SNEGSKA (reference sequence). The CDR3 spans 13 residues. Trimming removed 6 bases at V and 4 bases at J, with 13 bases between. The chain's CDR3 is CSAPDSTYNEQFF. DNA for the CDR3: TGCAGTGCCCCAGACTCGACTTACAATGAGCAGTTCTTC.

The rearrangement uses TRBV12-3 or TRBV12-4 and TRBJ2-5; 8 bases fit TRBD1. The CDR3 sequence is 16 residues long. V shed 4 bases, J shed 1 base, and the junction held 8 bases outside the gene matches. CDR3 in amino acids: CASSSWGTGLQETQYF. The CDR3 nucleotides are TGTGCCAGCAGTTCATGGGGGACAGGACTCCAAGAGACCCAGTACTTC.

The chain has TRBV7-9 and TRBJ2-2, with unresolved D. The V and J ends lost 4 bases and 4 bases respectively, with 7 bases between them. The germline CDR1 and CDR2 sequences are SEHNR and FQNEAQ (reference sequence). This CDR3 has 13 residues. CDR3 sequence reads: CASSSKGTGELFF. The CDR3 region has the DNA TGTGCCAGCAGCTCTAAGGGCACCGGGGAGCTGTTTTTT.

This clonotype was seen ten or more times. J is TRBJ2-7 and V is TRBV5-1; D unresolved. Trimming left V 2 bases short and J 0 bases short, with 15 bases between. Germline V gives CDR1 SGHRS, CDR2 YFSETQ. The CDR3 runs 16 residues. The CDR3 protein is CASSLGSWAVSYEQYF. Here the CDR3 DNA reads TGCGCCAGCAGCTTAGGTTCTTGGGCAGTCTCCTACGAGCAGTACTTC.

The gene calls are TRBV6-1 and TRBJ1-1, with 7 bases lining up with TRBD1. This CDR3 is 15 amino acids long. Germline V CDR1 and CDR2: MNHNS, SASEGT. J gave up 6 bases and V 6 bases, and 13 bases lay outside the gene matches. This CDR3 reads CASRDETGKGAEAFF. The CDR3 nucleotides are TGTGCCAGCAGAGACGAGACAGGGAAAGGTGCTGAAGCTTTCTTT.

This clonotype was detected only a few times. The chain recombines TRBV15 with TRBJ1-4, with D possibly matching TRBD1 (5 bases). The CDR3 has 13 residues. CDR1 LNHNV and CDR2 YYDKDF come from the germline V gene (reference sequence). Trimming cost V 5 bases and J 10 bases, with 14 bases left between them. Written as DNA, the CDR3 is TGTGCCACCAGCCCGGGACCCGCGGGAAAACTGTTTTTT. It is translated as CATSPGPAGKLFF.

The chain combines TRBV5-6 with TRBJ1-1; D uncertain. Germline-derived CDR1 and CDR2 are SGHDT and YYEEEE. Trimming cost V 8 bases and J 1 base, with 21 bases left between them. This CDR3 spans 16 amino acids. CDR3 nucleotides: TGTGCCAGGAGCCCGAGGCCGCCGGGGAGGAACACTGAAGCTTTCTTT. Encoded protein: CARSPRPPGRNTEAFF. Full variable domain (outside the CDR3, taken from reference TRBV5-6 and TRBJ1-1): DAGVTQSPTHLIKTRGQQVTLRCSPKSGHDTVSWYQQALGQGPQFIFQYYEEEERQRGNFPDRFSGHQFPNYSSELNVNALLLGDSALYLCARSPRPPGRNTEAFFGQGTRLTVV.

This clonotype was picked up a small number of times. The CDR3 spells CSATRTEGLDYEQYF. The CDR3 DNA sequence: TGCAGTGCTACCCGGACAGAAGGACTAGACTACGAGCAGTACTTC. This chain uses TRBV20-1 with TRBJ2-7, with a tentative D call TRBD2 (7 bases). The V end lost 4 bases, the J end lost 3 bases, and 19 bases lay between the germline ends. Germline loops: CDR1 DFQATT, CDR2 SNEGSKA (reference sequence). There are 15 residues in the CDR3.

This clonotype was observed a handful of times. This chain uses TRBV28 with TRBJ1-2; D not certain. The CDR3 spans 13 residues. The germline V gene has CDR1 MDHEN and CDR2 SYDVKM. V was trimmed by 2 bases and J by 2 bases, leaving 6 bases between them. CDR3 DNA sequence: TGTGCCAGCAGTTTAAAGTTCAACTATGGCTACACCTTC. Encoded protein: CASSLKFNYGYTF.

This clonotype was recorded a few times. The chain carries TRBV11-2 and TRBJ2-5, with 7 bases matching TRBD1. The CDR3 is 16 residues long. CDR1 is SGHAT and CDR2 is FQNNGV in the germline V gene. Trimming removed 4 bases from V and 2 bases from J; junction bases left unmatched: 10. The CDR3 sequence is CASSSQYLQGQETQYF. DNA of the CDR3: TGTGCCAGCAGCTCCCAATACCTACAGGGGCAAGAGACCCAGTACTTC.

This rearrangement joins TRBV15 to TRBJ1-2; possibly TRBD1 for D (6 bases). Looked up from germline, CDR1 is LNHNV and CDR2 is YYDKDF (reference sequence). The CDR3 length is 15 residues. V was clipped by 4 bases and J by 8 bases, with 20 bases between them. This chain's CDR3 is CATSTGPDRLRGYTF. The CDR3 DNA reads as TGTGCCACCAGCACCGGCCCTGACAGGCTTCGGGGCTACACCTTC. The full variable domain, its missing parts supplied by reference TRBV15 and TRBJ1-2, is DAMVIQNPRYQVTQFGKPVTLSCSQTLNHNVMYWYQQKSSQAPKLLFHYYDKDFNNEADTPDNFQSRRPNTSFCFLDIRSPGLGDTAMYLCATSTGPDRLRGYTFGSGTRLTVV.